This TCR beta chain was sequenced in a study of T cell clones after liver transplantation. Overall study: Graft-donor-reactive sequences were compared with third-party-reactive TCRbeta sequences from pre-transplant mixed lymphocyte reactions. Three of the eight recipients were HCV-positive; the rest had non-autoimmune, non-viral transplant indications. Study results and caveats: Compared with third party-reactive sequences, donor-reactive ones declined more, independent of withdrawal success.

TCRdb's copy holds only in-frame clones and misses some; the assay was immunoSEQ multiplex PCR. The sample holds tens of thousands of clones, more than 75% seen once. In the case of this clone: Its antigen is unknown.

The sequence was obtained from a human donor who received a liver transplant. The material sequenced was CD4+ T cells from blood, taken before liver transplant.

As DNA, the CDR3 is TGTGCCGTGGGCGCGGGGACCTTTTTGGCCCAGCATTTT. Translation: CAVGAGTFLAQHF. This chain connects TRBV6-5 to TRBJ1-5, with a possible D match to TRBD1 (5 bases). V lost 11 bases, J lost 11 bases, and 22 bases lay in between. There are 13 residues in the CDR3. Germline assignment: CDR1 MNHEY and CDR2 SVGAGI.